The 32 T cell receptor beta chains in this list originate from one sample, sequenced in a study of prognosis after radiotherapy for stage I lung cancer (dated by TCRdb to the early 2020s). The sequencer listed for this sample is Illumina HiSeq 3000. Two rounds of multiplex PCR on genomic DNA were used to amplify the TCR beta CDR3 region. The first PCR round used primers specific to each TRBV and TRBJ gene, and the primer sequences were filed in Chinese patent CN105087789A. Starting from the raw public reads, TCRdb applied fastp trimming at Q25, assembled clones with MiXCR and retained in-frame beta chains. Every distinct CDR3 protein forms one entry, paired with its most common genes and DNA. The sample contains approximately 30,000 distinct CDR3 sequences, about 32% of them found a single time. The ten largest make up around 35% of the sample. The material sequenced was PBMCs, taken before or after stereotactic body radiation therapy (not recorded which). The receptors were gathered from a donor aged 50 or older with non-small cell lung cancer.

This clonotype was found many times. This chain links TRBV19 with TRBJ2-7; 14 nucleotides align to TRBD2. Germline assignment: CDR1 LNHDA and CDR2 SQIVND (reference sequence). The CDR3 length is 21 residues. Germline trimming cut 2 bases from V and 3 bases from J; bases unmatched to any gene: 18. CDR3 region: CASSIRVPGFGLAGGFYEQYF. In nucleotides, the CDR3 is TGTGCCAGTAGTATAAGAGTACCCGGATTTGGACTAGCGGGGGGATTCTACGAGCAGTACTTC. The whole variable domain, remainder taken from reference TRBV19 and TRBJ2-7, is DGGITQSPKYLFRKEGQNVTLSCEQNLNHDAMYWYRQDPGQGLRLIYYSQIVNDFQKGDIAEGYSVSREKKESFPLTVTSAQKNPTAFYLCASSIRVPGFGLAGGFYEQYFGPGTRLTVT.

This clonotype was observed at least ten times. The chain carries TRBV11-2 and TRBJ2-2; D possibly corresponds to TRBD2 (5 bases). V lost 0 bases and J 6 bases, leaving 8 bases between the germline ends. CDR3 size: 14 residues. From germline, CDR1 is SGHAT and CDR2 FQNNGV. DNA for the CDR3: TGTGCCAGCAGCTTAGAAGGCGGGTCCGGGGAGCTGTTTTTT. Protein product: CASSLEGGSGELFF.

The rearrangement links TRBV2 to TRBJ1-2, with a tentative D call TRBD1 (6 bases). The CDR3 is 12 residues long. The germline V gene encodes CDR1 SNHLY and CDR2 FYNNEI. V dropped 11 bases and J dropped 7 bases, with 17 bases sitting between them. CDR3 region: CASARGDSGYTF. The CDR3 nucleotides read TGTGCCTCCGCGAGGGGGGACTCTGGCTACACCTTC.

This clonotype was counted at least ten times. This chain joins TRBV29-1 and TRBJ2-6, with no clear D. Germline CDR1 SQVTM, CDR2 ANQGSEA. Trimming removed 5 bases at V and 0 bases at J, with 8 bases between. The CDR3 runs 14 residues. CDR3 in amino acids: CSVRRTSGANVLTF. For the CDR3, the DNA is TGCAGCGTTAGGCGGACCTCTGGGGCCAACGTCCTGACTTTC.

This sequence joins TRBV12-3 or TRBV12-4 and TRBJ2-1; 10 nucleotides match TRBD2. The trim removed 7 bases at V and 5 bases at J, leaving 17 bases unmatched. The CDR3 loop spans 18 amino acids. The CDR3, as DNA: TGTGCCAGCACCCCAGGGACTAGCGTGGGTGCTTGGAACAATGAGCAGTTCTTC. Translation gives CASTPGTSVGAWNNEQFF.

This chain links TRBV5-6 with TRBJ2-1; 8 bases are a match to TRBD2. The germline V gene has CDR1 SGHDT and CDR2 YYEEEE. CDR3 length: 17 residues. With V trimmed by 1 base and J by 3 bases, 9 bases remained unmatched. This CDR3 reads CASSLPLAGLLYNEQFF. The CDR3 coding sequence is TGTGCCAGCAGCTTGCCCCTAGCGGGTCTACTCTACAATGAGCAGTTCTTC.

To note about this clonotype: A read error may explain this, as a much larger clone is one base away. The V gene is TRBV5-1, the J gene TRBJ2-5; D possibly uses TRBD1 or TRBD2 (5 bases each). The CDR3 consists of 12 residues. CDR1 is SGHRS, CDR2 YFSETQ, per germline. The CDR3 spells CASSGDQDTQYF. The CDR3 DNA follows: TGCGCCAGCAGCGGGGACCAAGATACCCAGTACTTC.

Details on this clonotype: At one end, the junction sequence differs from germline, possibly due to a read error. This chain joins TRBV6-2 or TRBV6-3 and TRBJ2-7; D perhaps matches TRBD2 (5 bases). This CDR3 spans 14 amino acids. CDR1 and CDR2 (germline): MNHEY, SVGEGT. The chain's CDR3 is CASSYSGISYEQHF. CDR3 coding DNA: TGTGCCAGCAGCTACTCGGGGATCTCCTACGAGCAGCACTTC.

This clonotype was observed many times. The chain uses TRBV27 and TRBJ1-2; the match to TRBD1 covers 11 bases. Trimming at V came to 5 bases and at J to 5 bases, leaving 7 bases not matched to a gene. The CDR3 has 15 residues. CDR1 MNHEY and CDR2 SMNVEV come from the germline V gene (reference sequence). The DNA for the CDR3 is TGTGCCAGCAGTCCCCGGGGGGACAGGGGGTATGGCTACACCTTC. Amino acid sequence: CASSPRGDRGYGYTF.

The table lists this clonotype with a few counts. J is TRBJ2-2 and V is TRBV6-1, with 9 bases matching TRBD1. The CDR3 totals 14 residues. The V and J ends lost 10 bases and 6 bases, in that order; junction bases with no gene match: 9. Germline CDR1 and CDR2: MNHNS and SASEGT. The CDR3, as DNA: TGTGCCATCAACAGGGGGCCAGATTCCGGGGAGCTGTTTTTT. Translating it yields CAINRGPDSGELFF.

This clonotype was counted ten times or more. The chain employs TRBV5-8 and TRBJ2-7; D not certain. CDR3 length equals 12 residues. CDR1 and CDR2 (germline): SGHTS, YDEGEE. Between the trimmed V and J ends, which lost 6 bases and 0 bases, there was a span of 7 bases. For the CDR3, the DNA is TGTGCCAGCAACCCTTCCTCCTACGAGCAGTACTTC. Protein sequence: CASNPSSYEQYF. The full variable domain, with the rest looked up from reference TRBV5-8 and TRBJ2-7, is EAGVTQSPTHLIKTRGQQATLRCSPISGHTSVYWYQQALGLGLQFLLWYDEGEERNRGNFPPRFSGRQFPNYSSELNVNALELEDSALYLCASNPSSYEQYFGPGTRLTVT.

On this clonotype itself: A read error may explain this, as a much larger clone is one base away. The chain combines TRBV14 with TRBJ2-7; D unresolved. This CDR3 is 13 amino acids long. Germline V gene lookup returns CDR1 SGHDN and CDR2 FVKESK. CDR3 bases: TGTGCCAGCATCCAAGGCTTCGAACCCGAGCAGTACTTC. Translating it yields CASIQGFEPEQYF.

CDR3 in DNA: TGTGCCAGCAAAGTACACAGCCAAGAGACCCAGTACTTC. Protein product: CASKVHSQETQYF. V usage is TRBV27 and J usage is TRBJ2-5; D ambiguous. Germline V gene lookup returns CDR1 MNHEY and CDR2 SMNVEV (reference sequence). Trimming removed 7 bases at V and 1 base at J, with 10 bases between. There are 13 residues in the CDR3.

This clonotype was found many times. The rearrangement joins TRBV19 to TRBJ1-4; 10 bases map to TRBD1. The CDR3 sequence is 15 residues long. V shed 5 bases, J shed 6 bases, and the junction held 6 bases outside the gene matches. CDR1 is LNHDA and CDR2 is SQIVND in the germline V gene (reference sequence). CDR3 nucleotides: TGTGCCAGTAGTGATGCCGGGACAGGGGATGAAAAACTGTTTTTT. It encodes CASSDAGTGDEKLFF.

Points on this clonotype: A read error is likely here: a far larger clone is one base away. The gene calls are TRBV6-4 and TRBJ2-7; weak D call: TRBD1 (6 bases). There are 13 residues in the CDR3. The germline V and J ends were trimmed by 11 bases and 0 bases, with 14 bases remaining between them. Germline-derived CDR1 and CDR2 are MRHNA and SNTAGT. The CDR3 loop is CAGRDTSSYEQYF. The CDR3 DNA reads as TGTGCCGGTAGGGACACGAGCTCCTACGAGCAGTACTTC.

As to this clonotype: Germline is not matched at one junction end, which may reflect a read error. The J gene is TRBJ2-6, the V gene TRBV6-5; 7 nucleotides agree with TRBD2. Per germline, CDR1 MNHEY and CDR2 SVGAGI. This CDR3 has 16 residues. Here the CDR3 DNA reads TGTGCCAGCAGTTCCACTAGCGACTCTGTGGCCAACGTCCTGACTTTC. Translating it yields CASSSTSDSVANVLTF.

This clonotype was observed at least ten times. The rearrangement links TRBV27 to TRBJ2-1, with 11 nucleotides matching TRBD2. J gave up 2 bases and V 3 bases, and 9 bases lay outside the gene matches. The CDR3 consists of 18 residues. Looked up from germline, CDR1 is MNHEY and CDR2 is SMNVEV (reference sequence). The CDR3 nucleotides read TGTGCCAGCAGTTTTTCCGTTAGCGGGAGGGCCCCCTACAATGAGCAGTTCTTC. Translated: CASSFSVSGRAPYNEQFF.

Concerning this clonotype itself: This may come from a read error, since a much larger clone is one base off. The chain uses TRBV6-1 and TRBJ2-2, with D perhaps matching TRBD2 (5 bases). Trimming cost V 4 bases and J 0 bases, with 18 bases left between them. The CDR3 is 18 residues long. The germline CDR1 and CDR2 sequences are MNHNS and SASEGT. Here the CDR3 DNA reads TGTGCCAGCAGTGTGGAGGCGTGGGGATGTGCGAACACCGGGGAGCTGTTTTTT. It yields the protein CASSVEAWGCANTGELFF.

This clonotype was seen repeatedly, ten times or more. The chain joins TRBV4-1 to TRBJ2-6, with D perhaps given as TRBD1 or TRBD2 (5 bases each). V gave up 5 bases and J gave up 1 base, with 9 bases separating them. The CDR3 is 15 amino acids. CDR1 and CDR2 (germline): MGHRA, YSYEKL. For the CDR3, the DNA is TGCGCCAGCAGCGGGACGGTTTCTGGGGCCAACGTCCTGACTTTC. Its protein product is CASSGTVSGANVLTF.

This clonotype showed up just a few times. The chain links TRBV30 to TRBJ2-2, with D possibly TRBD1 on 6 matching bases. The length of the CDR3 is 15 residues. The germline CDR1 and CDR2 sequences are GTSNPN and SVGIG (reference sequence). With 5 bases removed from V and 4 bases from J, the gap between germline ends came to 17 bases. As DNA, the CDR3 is TGTGCCTGGGGAGAGGGAAACAGGGCCACCGGGGAGCTGTTTTTT. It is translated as CAWGEGNRATGELFF.

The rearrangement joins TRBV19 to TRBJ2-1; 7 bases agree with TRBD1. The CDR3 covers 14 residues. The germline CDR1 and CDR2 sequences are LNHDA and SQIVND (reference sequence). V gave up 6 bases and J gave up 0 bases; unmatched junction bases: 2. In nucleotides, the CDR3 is TGTGCCAGTAGGAACAGGGGCTCCTACAATGAGCAGTTCTTC. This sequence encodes CASRNRGSYNEQFF.

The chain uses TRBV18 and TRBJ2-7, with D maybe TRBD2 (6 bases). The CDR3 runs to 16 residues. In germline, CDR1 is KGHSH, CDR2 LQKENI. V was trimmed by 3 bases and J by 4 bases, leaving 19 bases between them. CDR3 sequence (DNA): TGTGCCAGCTCACCCGGGCGGGACTCCAAAATGTACGAGCAGTACTTC. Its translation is CASSPGRDSKMYEQYF.

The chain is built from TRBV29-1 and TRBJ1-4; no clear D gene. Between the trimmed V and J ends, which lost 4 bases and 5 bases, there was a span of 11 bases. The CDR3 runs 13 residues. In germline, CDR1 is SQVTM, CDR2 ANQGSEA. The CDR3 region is CSVGKALNEKLFF. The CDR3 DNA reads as TGCAGCGTTGGGAAGGCGCTGAATGAAAAACTGTTTTTT. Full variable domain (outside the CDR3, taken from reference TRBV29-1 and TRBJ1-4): SAVISQKPSRDICQRGTSLTIQCQVDSQVTMMFWYRQQPGQSLTLIATANQGSEATYESGFVIDKFPISRPNLTFSTLTVSNMSPEDSSIYLCSVGKALNEKLFFGSGTQLSVL.

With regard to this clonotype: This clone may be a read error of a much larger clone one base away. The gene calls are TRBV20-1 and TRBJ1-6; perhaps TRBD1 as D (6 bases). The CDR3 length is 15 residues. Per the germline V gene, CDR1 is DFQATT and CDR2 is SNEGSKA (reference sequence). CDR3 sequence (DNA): TGCAGTGCAAGGGGGGTGAGCTCCTATAATTCACCCATCCACTTT. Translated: CSARGVSSYNSPIHF.

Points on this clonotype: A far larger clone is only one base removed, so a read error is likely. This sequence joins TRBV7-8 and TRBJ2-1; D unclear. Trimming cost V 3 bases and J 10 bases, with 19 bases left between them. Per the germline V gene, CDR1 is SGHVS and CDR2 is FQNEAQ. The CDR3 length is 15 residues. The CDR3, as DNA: TGTGCCAGCAGCTTTCCGAATGGACCTCACTACGAGCAGTTCTTC. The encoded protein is CASSFPNGPHYEQFF.

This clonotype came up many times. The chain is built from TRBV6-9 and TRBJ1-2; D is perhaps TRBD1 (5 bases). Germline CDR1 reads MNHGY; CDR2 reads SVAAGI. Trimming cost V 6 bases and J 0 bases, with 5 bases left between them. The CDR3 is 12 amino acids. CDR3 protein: CASRTANYGYTF. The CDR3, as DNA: TGTGCCAGCAGGACAGCTAACTATGGCTACACCTTC.

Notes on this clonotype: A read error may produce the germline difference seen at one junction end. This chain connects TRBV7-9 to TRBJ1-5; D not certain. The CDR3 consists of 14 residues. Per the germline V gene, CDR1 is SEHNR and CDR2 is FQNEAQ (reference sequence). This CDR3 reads CASSQDGRNQPHHF. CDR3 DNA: TGTGCCAGCAGCCAAGACGGTCGCAATCAGCCCCATCATTTT. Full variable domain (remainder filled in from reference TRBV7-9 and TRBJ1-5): DTGVSQNPRHKITKRGQNVTFRCDPISEHNRLYWYRQTLGQGPEFLTYFQNEAQLEKSRLLSDRFSAERPKGSFSTLEIQRTEQGDSAMYLCASSQDGRNQPHHFGDGTRLSIL.

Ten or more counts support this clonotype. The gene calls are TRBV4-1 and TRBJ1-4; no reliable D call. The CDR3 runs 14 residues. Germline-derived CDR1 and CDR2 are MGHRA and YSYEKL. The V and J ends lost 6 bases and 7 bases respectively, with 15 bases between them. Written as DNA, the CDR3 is TGCGCCAGCAGGCAATCCGGTCGGCTTGAAAAACTGTTTTTT. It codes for CASRQSGRLEKLFF.

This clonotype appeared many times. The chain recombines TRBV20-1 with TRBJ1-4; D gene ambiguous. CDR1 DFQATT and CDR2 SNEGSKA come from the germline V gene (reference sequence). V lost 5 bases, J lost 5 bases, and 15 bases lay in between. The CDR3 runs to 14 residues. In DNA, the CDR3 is TGCAGTGCTCAGGCGGGGAGGGCGAATGAAAAACTGTTTTTT. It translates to CSAQAGRANEKLFF.

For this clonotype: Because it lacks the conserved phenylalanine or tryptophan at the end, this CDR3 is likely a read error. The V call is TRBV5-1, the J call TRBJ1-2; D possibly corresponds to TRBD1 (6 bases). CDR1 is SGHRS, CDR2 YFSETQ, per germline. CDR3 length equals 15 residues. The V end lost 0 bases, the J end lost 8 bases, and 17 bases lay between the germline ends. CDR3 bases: TGCGCCAGCAGCTTGGGGTTCGTACAGGGCGGAGGCTACACCCTC. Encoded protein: CASSLGFVQGGGYTL.

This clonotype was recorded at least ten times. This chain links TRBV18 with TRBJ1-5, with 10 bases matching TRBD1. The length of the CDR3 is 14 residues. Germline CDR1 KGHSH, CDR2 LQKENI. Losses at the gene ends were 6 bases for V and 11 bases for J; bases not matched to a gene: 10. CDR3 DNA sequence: TGTGCCAGCTCGTTTGGGACAGGGGAGGGAACCCAGCATTTT. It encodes CASSFGTGEGTQHF.

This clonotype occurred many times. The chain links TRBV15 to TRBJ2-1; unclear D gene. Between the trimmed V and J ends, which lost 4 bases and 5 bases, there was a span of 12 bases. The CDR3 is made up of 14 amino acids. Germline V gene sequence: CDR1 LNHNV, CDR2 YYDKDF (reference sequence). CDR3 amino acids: CATSTIGRNNEQFF. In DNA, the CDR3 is TGTGCCACCAGCACGATAGGACGGAACAATGAGCAGTTCTTC.